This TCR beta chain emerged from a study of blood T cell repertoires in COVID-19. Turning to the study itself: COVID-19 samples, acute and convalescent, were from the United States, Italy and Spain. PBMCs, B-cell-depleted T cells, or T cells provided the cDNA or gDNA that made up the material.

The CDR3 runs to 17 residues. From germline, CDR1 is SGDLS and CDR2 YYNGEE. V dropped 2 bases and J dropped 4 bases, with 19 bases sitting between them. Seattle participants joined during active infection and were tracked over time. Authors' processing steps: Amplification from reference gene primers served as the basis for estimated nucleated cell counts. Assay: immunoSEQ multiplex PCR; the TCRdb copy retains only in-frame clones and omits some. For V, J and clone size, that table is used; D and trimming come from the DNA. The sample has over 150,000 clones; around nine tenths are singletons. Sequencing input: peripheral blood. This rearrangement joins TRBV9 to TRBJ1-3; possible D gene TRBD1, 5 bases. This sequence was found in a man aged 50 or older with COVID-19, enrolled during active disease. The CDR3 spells CASSVRGREGSGNTIYF. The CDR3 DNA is TGTGCCAGCAGCGTTCGGGGCAGGGAGGGATCAGGAAACACCATATATTTT.